Following are 2 T cell receptor beta chains from one sample sequenced in a study of T cell repertoires in cytomegalovirus infection. Each CDR3 protein gets one entry after TCRdb re-called the reads with MiXCR. The sample contains approximately 97,000 distinct CDR3 sequences, approximately 15% of which appear only once. What was sequenced was PBMCs. Receptors originate from a human donor in good health (CMV status not recorded). Some clones in this sample may be carry-over from other donors' samples.

The genes are TRBV7-2 and TRBJ2-2, with D possibly matching TRBD2 (5 bases). This CDR3 is built from 15 residues. The germline CDR1 and CDR2 sequences are SGHTA and FQGNSA. V shed 1 base and J shed 6 bases, with 12 bases lying between them. CDR3 residues: CASSLERLRPGELFF. The DNA for the CDR3 is TGTGCCAGCAGCTTAGAACGACTAAGGCCCGGGGAGCTGTTTTTT.

This clonotype was seen only a few times. The V gene is TRBV28, the J gene TRBJ1-5; maybe TRBD1 (6 bases). V gave up 2 bases and J gave up 5 bases, with 13 bases separating them. Germline lookup yields CDR1 MDHEN and CDR2 SYDVKM. The CDR3 runs to 15 residues. The CDR3: CASSLTGKRDQPQHF. CDR3 DNA: TGTGCCAGCAGTTTAACAGGGAAAAGAGATCAGCCCCAGCATTTT.